This T cell receptor beta chain derives from a study of shared clonotypes between healthy human individuals. Between the trimmed V and J ends, which lost 4 bases and 0 bases, there was a span of 19 bases. The germline V gene encodes CDR1 LGHNT and CDR2 FRNRAP. The CDR3 is 18 amino acids. Profiling relied on immunoSEQ multiplex PCR, and the TCRdb table lists in-frame clones only, not all of them. The sample consists of millions of clones, 85% to 95% of them appearing once. The V call is TRBV12-5, the J call TRBJ1-5; D perhaps matches TRBD1 (6 bases). The sequence was obtained from a young man in good health. The specimen sequenced was naive CD4+ T cells sorted from blood. Specified subset: CD45RA+ positively selected. CDR3 loop: CASGSDPTGKYSNQPQHF. Written as DNA, the CDR3 is TGTGCTAGTGGTTCTGACCCAACAGGGAAATATAGCAATCAGCCCCAGCATTTT.